Reported below is one TCR beta chain. These data come from a study of blood T cell repertoires in COVID-19. V lost 4 bases, J lost 7 bases, and 7 bases stayed unmatched. The CDR3 is made up of 15 amino acids. The germline V gene has CDR1 SGHAT and CDR2 FQNNGV. Original methodology: Estimation of nucleated cell counts relied on the amplification of reference gene primers. The table came from immunoSEQ multiplex PCR; TCRdb's copy has only in-frame clones and leaves some out. The V and J calls and clone size were taken over from that table, and D and trimming were inferred from the DNA. The sample shows 150,000 to 200,000 clones, around 80% of them seen only once.

This TCR came from a woman in her sixties or seventies with COVID-19, enrolled during active disease. What was sequenced was peripheral blood. V usage is TRBV11-2 and J usage is TRBJ1-3; 10 bases agree with TRBD1. The CDR3 sequence is CASSSEDRGINTIYF. In DNA, the CDR3 is TGTGCCAGCAGCTCCGAGGACAGGGGGATCAACACCATATATTTT.